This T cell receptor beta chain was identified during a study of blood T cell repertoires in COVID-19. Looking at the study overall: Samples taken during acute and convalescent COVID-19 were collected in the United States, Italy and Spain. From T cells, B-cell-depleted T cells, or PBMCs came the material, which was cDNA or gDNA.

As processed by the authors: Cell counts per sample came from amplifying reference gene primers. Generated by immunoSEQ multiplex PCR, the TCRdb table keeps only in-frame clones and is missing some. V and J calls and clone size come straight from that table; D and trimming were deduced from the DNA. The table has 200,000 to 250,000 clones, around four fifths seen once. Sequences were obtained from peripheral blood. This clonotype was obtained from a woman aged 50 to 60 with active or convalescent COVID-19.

The CDR3 DNA reads TGTGCCAGCAGCCGGTTAGCGGTACTAAGCACAGATACGCAGTATTTT. Its translation: CASSRLAVLSTDTQYF. The chain carries TRBV3-1 (or the pseudogene TRBV3-2) and TRBJ2-3; perhaps TRBD2 as D (6 bases). Germline V CDR1 and CDR2: LGHDT, YNNKEL (reference sequence). This CDR3 comprises 16 residues. Trimming shortened V by 4 bases and J by 0 bases, and 14 bases separated the two germline ends.